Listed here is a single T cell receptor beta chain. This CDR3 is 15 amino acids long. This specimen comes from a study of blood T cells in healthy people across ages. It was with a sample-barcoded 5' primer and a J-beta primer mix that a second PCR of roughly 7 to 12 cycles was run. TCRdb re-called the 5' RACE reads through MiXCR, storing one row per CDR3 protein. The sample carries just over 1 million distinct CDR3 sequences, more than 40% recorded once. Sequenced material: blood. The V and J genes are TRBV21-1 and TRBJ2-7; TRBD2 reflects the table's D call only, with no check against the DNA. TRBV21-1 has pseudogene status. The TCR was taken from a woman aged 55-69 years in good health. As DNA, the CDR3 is TGTGCCAGCAGACCCAAGGGGCTAGCGAAAGGCGAGCAGTACTTC. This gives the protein CASRPKGLAKGEQYF.